This TCR beta chain was captured in a study of control samples from healthy donors and cancer patients. CDR1 is MNHNS and CDR2 is SASEGT in the germline V gene. V trimming: 0 bases; J trimming: 8 bases; junction bases outside the gene matches: 6. The CDR3 has 16 residues. TCRdb keeps only in-frame clones here, not all; method: immunoSEQ multiplex PCR. The table includes about 170,000 clones, 91% detected once. The TCR was taken from a woman aged 25 to 39 in good health. The specimen sequenced was blood. The V call is TRBV6-1, the J call TRBJ2-1; 11 bases map to TRBD2. As DNA, the CDR3 is TGTGCCAGCAGTGAAGCAGTAGCGGGAGGGGTGGATGAGCAGTTCTTC. Translation: CASSEAVAGGVDEQFF.